This TCR beta chain was sequenced during a study of T-cell reconstitution after alpha-beta-depleted transplantation in children. Study-wide points: Some patients showed high day-60 TCRbeta diversity, which derived from surviving recipient T cells and thymic progenitors.

TCRbeta library preparation incorporated unique molecular identifiers. TCRdb independently ran MiXCR on the PCR reads; one entry per CDR3 protein. The table lists 450,000 to 700,000 distinct CDR3 sequences, 20% to 30% of them singletons, with under 45% in the top ten. Looked up from germline, CDR1 is SGHAT and CDR2 is FQNNGV. The CDR3 spans 15 residues. V shed 6 bases, J shed 6 bases, and the junction held 8 bases outside the gene matches. Concerning this clonotype: What it binds is not known.

This sequence originates from a boy younger than two with Wiskott-Aldrich syndrome, due to receive a stem cell transplant. This chain links TRBV11-2 with TRBJ2-1; 10 positions match TRBD2. The material was PBMCs, obtained before TCRalphabeta/CD19-depleted stem cell transplant. This CDR3 reads CASSNGLAVSNEQFF. The CDR3 nucleotides read TGTGCCAGCAGTAATGGACTAGCGGTCTCCAATGAGCAGTTCTTC. The whole variable domain, filled in from reference TRBV11-2 and TRBJ2-1, reads EAGVAQSPRYKIIEKRQSVAFWCNPISGHATLYWYQQILGQGPKLLIQFQNNGVVDDSQLPKDRFSAERLKGVDSTLKIQPAKLEDSAVYLCASSNGLAVSNEQFFGPGTRLTVL.